The rows below give T cell receptor beta chains drawn from one sample of a study of monozygotic twins with inflammatory bowel disease. TCRdb re-called the 5' RACE reads and catalogs CDR3 proteins one per entry, DNA excluded. Its clone listing holds over 90,000 distinct CDR3 sequences. Sequenced sample: blood. All receptors come from a human donor with ulcerative colitis or Crohn's disease, or a healthy co-twin of an affected twin (not recorded which). CDR3s include the opening cysteine and the closing phenylalanine or tryptophan. Each record gives: CDR3 protein, V gene, clone size, J gene. Size tells how often a clone was seen (once, few, many) or the class of an expanded clone, and some rows leave it out.

CASSPPTDTQYF TRBV18 . TRBJ2-3
CSVFKGQAGMFQFF TRBV29-1 . TRBJ2-1
CASRVQGVDEQFF TRBV19 . TRBJ2-1
CASSSPGQRNEKLFF TRBV7-9 . TRBJ1-4
CASSLETSGSYTQYF TRBV7-2 . TRBJ2-3
CASSLGRLAEAIAKNIQYF TRBV11-2 . TRBJ2-4
CASSLRALAIGELFF TRBV9 . TRBJ2-2
CASSQLSGNYNEQFF TRBV5-1 . TRBJ2-1
CSARVLGGGADTQYF TRBV20-1 . TRBJ2-3
CASSYVDISDTQYF TRBV6-9 . TRBJ2-3
CASSFNSSPLHF TRBV5-1 medium-sized TRBJ1-6
CAIKPGLAGDTEQFF TRBV10-3 . TRBJ2-1
CASRGWDRATKNIQYF TRBV12-3/TRBV12-4 . TRBJ2-4
CASSLGGSINQPQHF TRBV5-4 . TRBJ1-5
CASSVGVGQETQYF TRBV5-5 . TRBJ2-5
CASSLGQGLYGYTF TRBV5-1 . TRBJ1-2
CSVEHNYNEQFF TRBV29-1 . TRBJ2-1
CASSLRGSGANVLTF TRBV5-6 . TRBJ2-6
CASSVAGIPYNEQFF TRBV9 . TRBJ2-1
CASSLPGATNEKLFF TRBV5-6 . TRBJ1-4